This TCR beta chain is drawn from a study of identical twins. This CDR3 comprises 13 residues. With 5 bases clipped from V and 6 bases from J, the junction kept 3 bases outside the gene matches. TCRdb re-analysed the 5' RACE reads in MiXCR, keeping a single row per CDR3 protein. The table lists approximately 500,000 distinct CDR3 sequences, 13% to 15% of them singletons, with roughly 0.46% in the top ten. This clonotype was counted between two and nine times. The same specimen was also included in a second study, on yellow fever vaccine responses in identical twins. According to that study: Twins' vaccine T cell responses were reported to seem partly convergent and partly personalized.

The chain uses TRBV12-3 or TRBV12-4 and TRBJ1-1, with TRBD1 matching 10 bases. Sample: CD4+ T cells sorted from blood. The source of this sequence is a young woman in good health. CDR3 in DNA: TGTGCCAGCAGTCCAGGACAGGGGGCTGAAGCTTTCTTT. This gives the protein CASSPGQGAEAFF.